These 27 T cell receptor beta chains were all obtained from the same sample, sequenced in a study of control samples from healthy donors and cancer patients. Generated by immunoSEQ multiplex PCR, the TCRdb table keeps only in-frame clones and is missing some. The sample contains about 80,000 clones, around nine tenths of which appear only once. The sequenced sample consisted of blood. The receptor source for this set is a woman in her sixties or seventies in good health.

This clone appeared a few times. CDR3: CASSIYRGTEAFF. The CDR3 DNA is TGTGCCAGCAGCATCTACAGGGGAACTGAAGCTTTCTTT. The chain couples TRBV7-9 to TRBJ1-1, with 7 bases identical to TRBD1. From germline, CDR1 is SEHNR and CDR2 FQNEAQ (reference sequence). The junction had 5 bases not matched to a gene; V was cut back by 5 bases and J by 5 bases. CDR3 length: 13 amino acids.

The rearrangement links TRBV7-2 to TRBJ1-1, with TRBD1 matching over 9 bases. Germline-derived CDR1 and CDR2 are SGHTA and FQGNSA. The CDR3 is 13 amino acids. V shed 6 bases, J shed 5 bases, and the junction held 4 bases outside the gene matches. The CDR3: CASSLTGGTEAFF. The CDR3 region has the DNA TGTGCCAGCAGTTTGACAGGGGGGACTGAAGCTTTCTTT.

The rearrangement uses TRBV6-5 and TRBJ1-6, with D perhaps matching TRBD1 (6 bases). Trimming left V 0 bases short and J 6 bases short, with 6 bases between. In germline, CDR1 is MNHEY, CDR2 SVGAGI. The length of the CDR3 is 14 residues. CDR3 DNA sequence: TGTGCCAGCAGTTACTCAGGGGGTAATTCACCCCTCCACTTT. Protein product: CASSYSGGNSPLHF.

This clone showed up just once. The chain uses TRBV6-5 and TRBJ1-2; D is undetermined. The V end lost 8 bases, the J end lost 5 bases, and 12 bases lay between the germline ends. CDR3 size: 12 residues. CDR1 and CDR2 (germline): MNHEY, SVGAGI. As DNA, the CDR3 is TGTGCCAGCGGTACCAGCCCATATGGCTACACCTTC. Amino acid sequence: CASGTSPYGYTF.

J is TRBJ2-1 and V is TRBV18, with TRBD2 matching 12 bases. The germline gives CDR1 KGHSH, CDR2 LQKENI. The CDR3 totals 15 residues. Unmatched junction bases numbered 6, after V lost 3 bases and J lost 9 bases. The CDR3 is CASSPGTSGYSEQFF. The DNA for the CDR3 is TGTGCCAGCTCACCCGGGACTAGCGGGTACTCTGAGCAGTTCTTC.

The rearrangement links TRBV6-5 to TRBJ2-1; 10 positions agree with TRBD2. The CDR3 covers 14 residues. The germline CDR1 and CDR2 sequences are MNHEY and SVGAGI. V was clipped by 8 bases and J by 10 bases; unmatched bases: 11. The CDR3 bases are TGTGCCAGCCGAGCGGGAGGGGGGTCGAGGGAGCAGTTCTTC. This encodes CASRAGGGSREQFF.

V gene TRBV20-1 combines with J gene TRBJ1-2; D not certain. This CDR3 contains 14 residues. CDR1 DFQATT and CDR2 SNEGSKA come from the germline V gene (reference sequence). V was shortened by 6 bases and J by 3 bases, with 17 bases between the two germline ends. CDR3 DNA: TGCAGTGCGAGTCAGCTGGGAAAGGACTATGGCTACACCTTC. This sequence encodes CSASQLGKDYGYTF.

This clone occurred once. V is TRBV18 and J is TRBJ1-1; D is possibly TRBD1 (6 bases). This CDR3 is built from 17 residues. Trimming cost V 6 bases and J 1 base, with 21 bases left between them. CDR1 KGHSH and CDR2 LQKENI come from the germline V gene. CDR3 DNA: TGTGCCAGCTCCCCTTCTCCTCGGAGGGGGGGGAACACTGAAGCTTTCTTT. Protein product: CASSPSPRRGGNTEAFF. The entire variable domain, with the rest obtained from reference TRBV18 and TRBJ1-1, is as follows: NAGVMQNPRHLVRRRGQEARLRCSPMKGHSHVYWYRQLPEEGLKFMVYLQKENIIDESGMPKERFSAEFPKEGPSILRIQQVVRGDSAAYFCASSPSPRRGGNTEAFFGQGTRLTVV.

This clone was counted once. The chain couples TRBV2 to TRBJ1-3; tentatively, D is TRBD1 (5 bases). Germline V gene sequence: CDR1 SNHLY, CDR2 FYNNEI. This CDR3 has 16 amino acids. V was pared by 3 bases and J by 5 bases, with 17 bases between. DNA of the CDR3: TGTGCCAGCAGTGAGGGTTTCGTCAGGGTTAGAAACACCATATATTTT. It translates to CASSEGFVRVRNTIYF.

The gene calls are TRBV28 and TRBJ1-2; TRBD1 might be the D (5 bases). This CDR3 is 14 amino acids long. Trimming removed 3 bases at V and 8 bases at J, with 16 bases between. The germline V gene has CDR1 MDHEN and CDR2 SYDVKM. CDR3 loop: CASSFPGRPGGYTF. CDR3 nucleotides: TGTGCCAGCAGTTTTCCGGGACGGCCAGGAGGCTACACCTTC.

The V and J genes are TRBV28 and TRBJ1-1; 7 nucleotides line up with TRBD1. Germline-derived CDR1 and CDR2 are MDHEN and SYDVKM. J lost 0 bases, V lost 6 bases, and 10 bases had no gene match. The CDR3 consists of 16 residues. CDR3 in amino acids: CASSAAGQEMNTEAFF. CDR3 nucleotides: TGTGCCAGCAGCGCTGCTGGACAGGAGATGAACACTGAAGCTTTCTTT. Combining the CDR3 with reference TRBV28 and TRBJ1-1 gives the whole variable domain DVKVTQSSRYLVKRTGEKVFLECVQDMDHENMFWYRQDPGLGLRLIYFSYDVKMKEKGDIPEGYSVSREKKERFSLILESASTNQTSMYLCASSAAGQEMNTEAFFGQGTRLTVV.

The chain uses TRBV25-1 and TRBJ2-1; 12 bases align to TRBD2. The germline gives CDR1 MGHDK, CDR2 SYGVNS. The CDR3 totals 16 residues. After removal of 6 bases from V and 5 bases from J, the junction contained 8 bases not matched to a gene. The CDR3 region is CASSRLAGALHNEQFF. DNA for the CDR3: TGTGCCAGCAGCCGACTAGCGGGAGCTCTCCACAATGAGCAGTTCTTC.

The rearrangement uses TRBV28 and TRBJ1-1; tentatively, D is TRBD1 (6 bases). Trimming pared 5 bases from V and 3 bases from J, leaving 13 bases between. CDR1 and CDR2 from the germline V gene are MDHEN and SYDVKM. CDR3 size: 14 residues. The CDR3 DNA reads as TGTGCCAGCAGTCGAACAGGGAGGGACACTGAAGCTTTCTTT. It encodes CASSRTGRDTEAFF.

The chain joins TRBV30 to TRBJ1-6, with 7 nucleotides matching TRBD1. Germline CDR1 and CDR2: GTSNPN and SVGIG (reference sequence). The length of the CDR3 is 12 residues. V trimming: 3 bases; J trimming: 8 bases; junction bases outside the gene matches: 1. CDR3 protein: CAWRDRDSPLHF. The CDR3 DNA sequence: TGTGCCTGGAGAGACAGGGATTCACCCCTCCACTTT.

This sequence joins TRBV7-3 and TRBJ1-1; D call uncertain. The CDR3 extends over 15 amino acids. V shed 2 bases and J shed 5 bases, with 15 bases lying between them. CDR1 and CDR2 (germline): SGHTA, FQGTGA. Here the CDR3 DNA reads TGTGCCAGCAGCTTAGGGCCGACGGAAATGACTGAAGCTTTCTTT. It yields the protein CASSLGPTEMTEAFF.

The chain couples TRBV27 to TRBJ1-5; D unresolved. Deletions cut 7 bases from V and 7 bases from J, with 17 bases between. This CDR3 is built from 14 residues. CDR1 and CDR2 from the germline V gene are MNHEY and SMNVEV (reference sequence). The CDR3 is CASKRVGVEQPQHF. The CDR3 DNA is TGTGCCAGCAAAAGGGTGGGCGTCGAACAGCCCCAGCATTTT.

V gene TRBV6-2 or TRBV6-3 combines with J gene TRBJ1-2, with 7 bases lining up with TRBD1. Germline trimming cut 5 bases from V and 4 bases from J; bases unmatched to any gene: 7. The CDR3 has 14 amino acids. CDR1 and CDR2 from the germline V gene are MNHEY and SVGEGT. The CDR3 region has the DNA TGTGCCAGCAGTCCGGACCGGGACAGCTATGGCTACACCTTC. Residues: CASSPDRDSYGYTF.

This clone was picked up one time. The V gene is TRBV5-6, the J gene TRBJ2-7; 7 nucleotides align to TRBD1. The CDR3 runs 15 residues. J was trimmed by 6 bases and V by 1 base; bases with no gene match: 10. CDR1 and CDR2 from the germline V gene are SGHDT and YYEEEE. The CDR3 nucleotides are TGTGCCAGCAGCTTGCCGGGACAGAATTTAGGCGAGCAGTACTTC. As protein: CASSLPGQNLGEQYF. Full variable domain (outside the CDR3, taken from reference TRBV5-6 and TRBJ2-7): DAGVTQSPTHLIKTRGQQVTLRCSPKSGHDTVSWYQQALGQGPQFIFQYYEEEERQRGNFPDRFSGHQFPNYSSELNVNALLLGDSALYLCASSLPGQNLGEQYFGPGTRLTVT.

The chain is built from TRBV28 and TRBJ1-2, with no clear D. Germline CDR1 reads MDHEN; CDR2 reads SYDVKM. The CDR3 runs 14 residues. Trimming shortened V by 5 bases and J by 8 bases, and 18 bases separated the two germline ends. The CDR3 reads CASSPHLKTLGYTF. CDR3 DNA: TGTGCCAGCAGTCCACACTTAAAGACGTTAGGCTACACCTTC.

A remark on this clone: The junction does not match germline at one end; this may be a read error. The gene calls are TRBV7-7 and TRBJ2-7, with D perhaps matching TRBD1 (5 bases). This CDR3 contains 15 residues. The germline gives CDR1 SSHAT, CDR2 FNYEAQ (reference sequence). CDR3: CASSLGAEPTYEQYF. The CDR3 DNA sequence: TGTGCTAGCAGCTTAGGGGCAGAGCCCACCTACGAGCAGTACTTC.

This clone was observed at least ten times. The chain couples TRBV19 to TRBJ1-1; 8 bases line up with TRBD1. The CDR3 is 15 residues long. V shed 4 bases and J 3 bases; nucleotides not matched to a gene: 7. CDR1 LNHDA and CDR2 SQIVND come from the germline V gene (reference sequence). The DNA of the CDR3 is TGTGCCAGTAGTAGGAGACAGGGGTTCGACACTGAAGCTTTCTTT. Translation gives CASSRRQGFDTEAFF. Combining the CDR3 with reference TRBV19 and TRBJ1-1 gives the whole variable domain DGGITQSPKYLFRKEGQNVTLSCEQNLNHDAMYWYRQDPGQGLRLIYYSQIVNDFQKGDIAEGYSVSREKKESFPLTVTSAQKNPTAFYLCASSRRQGFDTEAFFGQGTRLTVV.

Points on this clone: The junction differs from germline at one of its ends, possibly a read error. V gene TRBV7-7 combines with J gene TRBJ2-5; possibly TRBD1 for D (5 bases). Germline CDR1 and CDR2: SSHAT and FNYEAQ (reference sequence). The CDR3 length is 17 residues. CDR3 sequence: CASSHYDGQGHQETQYF. The CDR3 DNA reads TGTGCTAGCAGCCACTACGACGGACAAGGCCACCAAGAGACCCAGTACTTC.

The chain links TRBV19 to TRBJ1-1; a possible D gene is TRBD1 (6 bases). V was trimmed by 1 base and J by 6 bases, leaving 12 bases between them. This CDR3 region has 14 residues. In germline, CDR1 is LNHDA, CDR2 SQIVND (reference sequence). Here the CDR3 DNA reads TGTGCCAGTAGTATAGTTGGGGGGCGGCCTGAAGCTTTCTTT. Amino acid sequence: CASSIVGGRPEAFF.

The gene calls are TRBV7-9 and TRBJ1-2; TRBD1 is a possible D gene (5 bases). The CDR3 consists of 16 residues. Trimming shortened V by 3 bases and J by 3 bases, and 17 bases separated the two germline ends. Germline V gives CDR1 SEHNR, CDR2 FQNEAQ (reference sequence). For the CDR3, the DNA is TGTGCCAGCAGCTTCCTCGGCAGGGTGAGCGACTATGGCTACACCTTC. Protein sequence: CASSFLGRVSDYGYTF.

The chain joins TRBV6-4 to TRBJ2-3; no clear D. Germline values: CDR1 MRHNA, CDR2 SNTAGT. This CDR3 has 15 residues. Trimming removed 11 bases at V and 0 bases at J, with 18 bases between. The DNA for the CDR3 is TGTGCCTCTAGACGTAGCCGCTCTAGCACAGATACGCAGTATTTT. It codes for CASRRSRSSTDTQYF.

The V call is TRBV4-3, the J call TRBJ1-2; 9 bases fit TRBD1. V shed 3 bases and J 3 bases; nucleotides not matched to a gene: 2. The CDR3 extends over 14 amino acids. CDR1 is LGHNA, CDR2 YSLEER, per germline. The CDR3 DNA is TGCGCCAGCAGCCAGGACAGGGGTGACTATGGCTACACCTTC. Translation gives CASSQDRGDYGYTF.

The V call is TRBV5-1, the J call TRBJ2-4, with a possible D match to TRBD2 (6 bases). CDR3 size: 14 residues. V dropped 6 bases and J dropped 3 bases, with 13 bases sitting between them. The germline gives CDR1 SGHRS, CDR2 YFSETQ. Here the CDR3 reads CASNPGGIKNIQYF. The CDR3 DNA follows: TGCGCCAGCAACCCCGGAGGGATCAAAAACATTCAGTACTTC.